The rows below give T cell receptor beta chains drawn from one sample of a study of patients and donors after allogeneic stem cell transplantation. In TCRdb, the RT-PCR reads were re-called with MiXCR into one record per CDR3 protein. The table lists 800,000 to 1,000,000 distinct CDR3 sequences, over 15% of them singletons, with approximately 5.9% in the top ten. Sequences were obtained from blood, either unsorted or a sorted T cell fraction (not recorded which). The source of these receptors is a human donor who was either an allogeneic HSCT recipient or a stem cell or donor lymphocyte infusion donor (not recorded which). It is not recorded whose cells these are; they may come from a transplant donor. Each CDR3 is given with its conserved first and last residue. Fields, in order: J gene, clone size, D gene, V gene, CDR3 protein, CDR3 DNA. A D gene is named only where the DNA matches it firmly. The size of a clone is reported for some rows only, either as once, few or many, or as a class for expanded clones.

TRBJ2-7	few	-	TRBV9	CASSPRAYYEQYF	TGTGCCAGCAGCCCGCGGGCCTACTACGAGCAGTACTTC
TRBJ1-6	-	-	TRBV10-3	CAARTDNSPLHF	TGTGCTGCACGAACGGATAATTCACCCCTCCACTTT
TRBJ1-2	few	TRBD1	TRBV12-3/TRBV12-4	CASSLFAPGQELYGYTF	TGTGCCAGCAGTTTATTTGCCCCCGGACAGGAACTATATGGCTACACCTTC
TRBJ2-1	few	TRBD2	TRBV10-3	CAISDQTSGAWNEQFF	TGTGCCATCAGTGACCAGACTAGCGGGGCATGGAATGAGCAGTTCTTC
TRBJ2-1	many	-	TRBV4-3	CASSQDRVNNEQFF	TGCGCCAGCAGCCAGGATAGGGTGAACAATGAGCAGTTCTTC
TRBJ2-5	few	TRBD1	TRBV2	CASREKSGGQETQYF	TGTGCCAGCAGGGAGAAATCAGGGGGCCAAGAGACCCAGTACTTC
TRBJ2-7	many	-	TRBV12-3/TRBV12-4	CASSLDAGTHEQYF	TGTGCCAGCAGTTTAGACGCCGGGACCCACGAGCAGTACTTC
TRBJ2-1	-	-	TRBV7-8	CASSLFRGGYNEQFF	TGTGCCAGCAGCTTATTCCGGGGCGGTTACAATGAGCAGTTCTTC
TRBJ2-7	-	TRBD1	TRBV15	CATSLGQAFYEQYF	TGTGCCACCAGCCTCGGACAGGCATTCTACGAGCAGTACTTC
TRBJ1-2	many	-	TRBV12-3/TRBV12-4	CASSRDYGYTF	TGTGCCAGCAGCCGAGACTATGGCTACACCTTC
TRBJ2-5	few	TRBD1	TRBV6-5	CASSFRGTGGETQYF	TGTGCCAGCAGTTTCCGAGGGACAGGCGGGGAGACCCAGTACTTC
TRBJ2-2	-	TRBD2	TRBV7-3	CASSRLAGGRNTGELFF	TGTGCCAGCAGCAGACTAGCGGGGGGCCGAAACACCGGGGAGCTGTTTTTT
TRBJ2-5	few	-	TRBV5-1	CASSPRTTKETQYF	TGCGCCAGCAGCCCCAGGACTACCAAAGAGACCCAGTACTTC
TRBJ1-2	-	TRBD1	TRBV5-1	CASSSDGQVSNYGYTF	TGCGCCAGCAGCTCCGATGGACAGGTGTCTAACTATGGCTACACCTTC
TRBJ2-7	-	-	TRBV25-1	CASSEPPNEQYF	TGTGCCAGCAGTGAACCCCCAAACGAGCAGTACTTC
TRBJ2-2	-	-	TRBV24-1	CATSDPGNPRGELFF	TGTGCCACCAGTGACCCCGGGAATCCACGGGGGGAGCTGTTTTTT
TRBJ2-7	-	-	TRBV3-1	CASSQGRGMDTYEQYF	TGTGCCAGCAGCCAAGGCCGCGGGATGGATACCTACGAGCAGTACTTC
TRBJ2-1	many	TRBD1	TRBV4-3	CASSPRGQVYNEQFF	TGCGCCAGCAGCCCTCGCGGACAGGTCTACAATGAGCAGTTCTTC
TRBJ1-5	-	TRBD1	TRBV12-3/TRBV12-4	CASSWGDRGYNQPQHF	TGTGCCAGCAGTTGGGGGGACAGGGGTTACAATCAGCCCCAGCATTTT
TRBJ1-3	few	-	TRBV27	CASSSLSVASPRGNTIYF	TGTGCCAGCAGTTCCCTGAGCGTGGCTTCCCCGAGGGGAAACACCATATATTTT
TRBJ2-2	-	-	TRBV7-9	CASSLVQGQRTGELFF	TGTGCCAGCAGCTTAGTTCAGGGGCAGAGGACCGGGGAGCTGTTTTTT
TRBJ2-1	many	TRBD1	TRBV5-1	CASSYTGDEQFF	TGCGCCAGCAGCTATACAGGGGATGAGCAGTTCTTC